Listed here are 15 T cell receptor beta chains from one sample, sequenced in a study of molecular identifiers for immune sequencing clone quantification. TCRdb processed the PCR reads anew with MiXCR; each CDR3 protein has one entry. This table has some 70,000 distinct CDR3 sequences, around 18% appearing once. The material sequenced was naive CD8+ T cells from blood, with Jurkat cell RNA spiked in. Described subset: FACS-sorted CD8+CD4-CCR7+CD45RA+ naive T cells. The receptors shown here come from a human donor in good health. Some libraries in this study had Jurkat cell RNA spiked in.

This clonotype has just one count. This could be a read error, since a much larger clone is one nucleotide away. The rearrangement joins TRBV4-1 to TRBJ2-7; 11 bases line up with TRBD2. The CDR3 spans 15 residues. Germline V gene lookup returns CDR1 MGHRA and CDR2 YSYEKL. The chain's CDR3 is CASSARLAGSYGQYF. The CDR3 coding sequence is TGCGCCAGCAGCGCAAGACTAGCGGGAAGCTACGGGCAGTACTTC.

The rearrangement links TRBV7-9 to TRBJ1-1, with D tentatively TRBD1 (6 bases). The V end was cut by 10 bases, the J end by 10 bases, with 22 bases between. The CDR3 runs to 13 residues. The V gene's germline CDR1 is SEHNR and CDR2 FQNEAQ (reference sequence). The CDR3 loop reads CATPYPDRIGAFF. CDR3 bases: TGTGCCACCCCCTACCCTGACAGGATCGGAGCTTTCTTT.

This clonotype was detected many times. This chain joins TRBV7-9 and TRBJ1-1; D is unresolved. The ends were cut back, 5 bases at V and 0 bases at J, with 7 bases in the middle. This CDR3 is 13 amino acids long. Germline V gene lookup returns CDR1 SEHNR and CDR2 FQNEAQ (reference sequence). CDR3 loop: CASSIAMNTEAFF. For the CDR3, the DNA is TGTGCCAGCAGCATCGCCATGAACACTGAAGCTTTCTTT.

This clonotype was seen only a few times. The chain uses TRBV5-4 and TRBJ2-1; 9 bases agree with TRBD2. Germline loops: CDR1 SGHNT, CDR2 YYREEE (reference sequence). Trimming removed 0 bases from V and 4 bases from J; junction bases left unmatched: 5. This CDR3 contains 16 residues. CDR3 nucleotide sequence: TGTGCCAGCAGCTTGGATGGAGCGGGGGGTTACAATGAGCAGTTCTTC. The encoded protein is CASSLDGAGGYNEQFF.

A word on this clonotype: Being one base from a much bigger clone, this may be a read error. The CDR3 spells CASSLNSGGYNEQFF. The CDR3 nucleotides read TGTGCCAGCAGTTTGAATAGCGGGGGGTACAATGAGCAGTTCTTC. The V call is TRBV6-5, the J call TRBJ2-1, with 10 bases lining up with TRBD2. Germline values: CDR1 MNHEY, CDR2 SVGAGI. The CDR3 length is 15 residues. Trimming cost V 4 bases and J 4 bases; bases outside gene matches: 4.

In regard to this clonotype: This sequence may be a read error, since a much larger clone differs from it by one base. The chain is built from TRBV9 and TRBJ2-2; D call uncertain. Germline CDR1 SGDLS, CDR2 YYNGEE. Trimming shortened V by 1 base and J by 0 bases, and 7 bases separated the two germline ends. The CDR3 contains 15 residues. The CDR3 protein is CASSVHHANTGELFF. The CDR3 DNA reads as TGTGCCAGCAGCGTACACCACGCGAACACCGGGGAGCTGTTTTTT. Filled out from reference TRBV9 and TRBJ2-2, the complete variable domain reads DSGVTQTPKHLITATGQRVTLRCSPRSGDLSVYWYQQSLDQGLQFLIQYYNGEERAKGNILERFSAQQFPDLHSELNLSSLELGDSALYFCASSVHHANTGELFFGEGSRLTVL.

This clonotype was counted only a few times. This chain's CDR3 is CASSLEDRGVTDTQYF. CDR3 bases: TGTGCCAGCAGCTTAGAGGACAGGGGGGTGACAGATACGCAGTATTTT. The chain couples TRBV13 to TRBJ2-3, with 10 nucleotides matching TRBD1. The CDR3 contains 16 residues. After removal of 1 base from V and 3 bases from J, the junction contained 4 bases not matched to a gene. Per the germline V gene, CDR1 is PRHDT and CDR2 is FYEKMQ (reference sequence).

The CDR3 reads CASSPVRTSGFDEQYF. The CDR3 DNA sequence: TGTGCCAGCAGCCCCGTCAGGACTAGCGGGTTTGACGAGCAGTACTTC. The chain uses TRBV6-1 and TRBJ2-7, with 11 nucleotides matching TRBD2. Germline CDR1 is MNHNS and CDR2 is SASEGT. V dropped 6 bases and J dropped 5; count of bases not matched to a gene: 12. This CDR3 spans 16 amino acids.

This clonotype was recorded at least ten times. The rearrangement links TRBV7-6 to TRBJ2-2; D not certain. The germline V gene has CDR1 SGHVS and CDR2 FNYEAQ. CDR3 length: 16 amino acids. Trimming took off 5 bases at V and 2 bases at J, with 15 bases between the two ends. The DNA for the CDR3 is TGTGCCAGCAGCCCCATTATAGCTGCTAACACCGGGGAGCTGTTTTTT. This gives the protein CASSPIIAANTGELFF.

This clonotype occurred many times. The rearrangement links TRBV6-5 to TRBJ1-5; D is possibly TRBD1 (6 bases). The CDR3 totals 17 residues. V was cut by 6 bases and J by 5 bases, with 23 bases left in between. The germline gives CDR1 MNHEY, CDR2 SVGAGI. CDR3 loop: CASRPSPLPKGDQPQHF. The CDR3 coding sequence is TGTGCCAGCAGGCCCAGCCCCCTCCCTAAGGGGGATCAGCCCCAGCATTTT.

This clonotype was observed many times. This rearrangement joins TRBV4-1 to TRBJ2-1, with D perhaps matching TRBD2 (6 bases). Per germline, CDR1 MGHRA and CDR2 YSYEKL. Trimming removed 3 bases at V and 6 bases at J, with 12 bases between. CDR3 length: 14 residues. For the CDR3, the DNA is TGCGCCAGCAGCCAGCGGAGGGAGAGCAATGAGCAGTTCTTC. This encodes CASSQRRESNEQFF.

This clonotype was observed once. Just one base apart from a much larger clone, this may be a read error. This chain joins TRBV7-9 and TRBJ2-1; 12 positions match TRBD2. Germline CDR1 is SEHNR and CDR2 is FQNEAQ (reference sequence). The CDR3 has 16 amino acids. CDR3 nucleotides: TGTGCCAGCAGCCCGACGACTAGCGGGAGCCCCAATGACCAGTTCTTC. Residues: CASSPTTSGSPNDQFF. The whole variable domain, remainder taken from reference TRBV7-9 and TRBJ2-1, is DTGVSQNPRHKITKRGQNVTFRCDPISEHNRLYWYRQTLGQGPEFLTYFQNEAQLEKSRLLSDRFSAERPKGSFSTLEIQRTEQGDSAMYLCASSPTTSGSPNDQFFGPGTRLTVL.

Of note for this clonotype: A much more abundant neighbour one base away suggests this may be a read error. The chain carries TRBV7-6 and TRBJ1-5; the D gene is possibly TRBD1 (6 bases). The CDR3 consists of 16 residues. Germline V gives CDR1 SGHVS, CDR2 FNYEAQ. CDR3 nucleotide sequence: TGTGCCAGCAGCCGACTGGGGGGGGGCGTCCATCATCCCCAGCATTTT. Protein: CASSRLGGGVHHPQHF.

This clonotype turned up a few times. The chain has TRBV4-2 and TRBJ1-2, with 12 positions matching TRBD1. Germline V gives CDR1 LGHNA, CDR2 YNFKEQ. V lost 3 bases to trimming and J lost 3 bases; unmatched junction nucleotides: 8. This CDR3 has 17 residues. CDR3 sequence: CASSQGGQGAKDYGYTF. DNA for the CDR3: TGTGCCAGCAGCCAGGGGGGACAGGGGGCGAAGGACTATGGCTACACCTTC.

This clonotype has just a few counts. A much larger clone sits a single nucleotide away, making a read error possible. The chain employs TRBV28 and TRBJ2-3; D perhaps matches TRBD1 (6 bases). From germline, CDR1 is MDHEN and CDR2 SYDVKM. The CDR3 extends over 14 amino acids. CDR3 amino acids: CASSFIGTKDAQYF. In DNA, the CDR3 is TGTGCCAGCAGTTTTATCGGGACAAAAGATGCGCAGTATTTT.